This T cell receptor beta chain appears in the sequencing data of a study of vaccination effects on CD4 cells after COVID-19. The protocol was immunoSEQ multiplex PCR, while the TCRdb copy is restricted to in-frame clones and leaves out a portion. This table holds approximately 70,000 clones, roughly 79% found once. Of note for this clone: The antigen remains unidentified.

Before sequencing took place, the ViraFEST assay used viral peptide pools to expand antigen-specific CD4+ T cells. At the end of roughly 9 days of culture, CD4+ T cells were isolated. Participants each got two BNT162b2 or mRNA-1273 vaccine doses. General study findings and limits: Marked clonal contraction was seen in infection- and vaccine-induced clones late after vaccination.

The sample was CD4+ T cells from PBMCs cultured with HCoV-OC43 spike peptides, taken after COVID-19 vaccination. Subset in this sample: HCoV-OC43 spike overlapping peptide pool stimulation. The clonotype was recovered from a human donor who received a COVID-19 vaccine.

This chain's CDR3 is CASSRVPGQGSADTQYF. The CDR3 DNA sequence: TGCGCCAGCAGCCGAGTCCCGGGACAGGGTTCGGCAGATACGCAGTATTTT. V is TRBV4-1 and J is TRBJ2-3, with 9 bases fitting TRBD1. CDR3 length: 17 amino acids. Germline V CDR1 and CDR2: MGHRA, YSYEKL. V lost 4 bases to trimming and J lost 4 bases; unmatched junction nucleotides: 12.